This TCR beta chain is drawn from a study of blood T cell repertoires in COVID-19. Study overall: From the United States, Italy and Spain came samples of acute and convalescent COVID-19.

Authors' processing steps: Estimation of nucleated cell counts relied on the amplification of reference gene primers. Here immunoSEQ multiplex PCR was the method, and the copy in TCRdb shows in-frame clones only, minus some. D and trimming were read from the DNA, whereas the V and J calls and clone size are those reported in that table. This sample has tens of thousands of clones, with around 94% found just once. This CDR3 region has 15 residues. V lost 4 bases and J 0 bases, leaving 13 bases between the germline ends. The V gene's germline CDR1 is SGHRS and CDR2 YFSETQ. The sequence came from a woman aged 60-75 years with active COVID-19. The chain recombines TRBV5-1 with TRBJ1-1; D remains ambiguous. The sequenced sample was peripheral blood. CDR3 nucleotide sequence: TGCGCCAGCAGCCCGGAGGTCAGTTTGAACACTGAAGCTTTCTTT. It is translated as CASSPEVSLNTEAFF. The full variable domain, completed using reference TRBV5-1 and TRBJ1-1, is KAGVTQTPRYLIKTRGQQVTLSCSPISGHRSVSWYQQTPGQGLQFLFEYFSETQRNKGNFPGRFSGRQFSNSRSEMNVSTLELGDSALYLCASSPEVSLNTEAFFGQGTRLTVV.